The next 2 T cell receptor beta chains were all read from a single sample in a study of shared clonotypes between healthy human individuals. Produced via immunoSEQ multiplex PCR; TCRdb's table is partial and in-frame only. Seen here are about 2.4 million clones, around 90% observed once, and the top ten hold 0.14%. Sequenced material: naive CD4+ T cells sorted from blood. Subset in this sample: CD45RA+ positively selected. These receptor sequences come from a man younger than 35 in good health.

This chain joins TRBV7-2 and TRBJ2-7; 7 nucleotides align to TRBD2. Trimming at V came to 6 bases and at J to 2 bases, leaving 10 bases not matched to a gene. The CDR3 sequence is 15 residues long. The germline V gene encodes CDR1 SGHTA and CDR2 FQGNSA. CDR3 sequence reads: CASRQDPGGTYEQYF. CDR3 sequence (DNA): TGTGCCAGCAGGCAAGACCCGGGGGGTACCTACGAGCAGTACTTC. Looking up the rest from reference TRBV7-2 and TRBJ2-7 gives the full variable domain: GAGVSQSPSNKVTEKGKDVELRCDPISGHTALYWYRQSLGQGLEFLIYFQGNSAPDKSGLPSDRFSAERTGGSVSTLTIQRTQQEDSAVYLCASRQDPGGTYEQYFGPGTRLTVT.

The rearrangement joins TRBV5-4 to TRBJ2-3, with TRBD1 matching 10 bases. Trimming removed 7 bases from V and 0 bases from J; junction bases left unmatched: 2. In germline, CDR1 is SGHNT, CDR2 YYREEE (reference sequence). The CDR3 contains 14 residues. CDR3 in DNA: TGTGCCAGCGGGGACAGGGGTAGCACAGATACGCAGTATTTT. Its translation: CASGDRGSTDTQYF.